The 15 T cell receptor beta chains below come from one sample, sequenced in a study of beta chain features in type 1 diabetes. All of the isolated RNA was reverse transcribed, so expressed TCRB transcripts were sequenced. Data came from immunoSEQ multiplex PCR; TCRdb stores just in-frame clones and leaves some out. The data hold about 250,000 clones, with around an eighth observed a single time. Specimen: naive CD4+ T cells from blood. Receptor source: a middle-aged woman in good health.

This rearrangement joins TRBV7-2 to TRBJ1-5; D perhaps matches TRBD1 (6 bases). The germline CDR1 and CDR2 sequences are SGHTA and FQGNSA. V was clipped by 2 bases and J by 2 bases, with 13 bases between them. The CDR3 contains 16 residues. The DNA for the CDR3 is TGTGCCAGCAGCTTACTACAGGGTGGTGGCAATCAGCCCCAGCATTTT. Its translation: CASSLLQGGGNQPQHF.

This chain links TRBV27 with TRBJ2-3; possible D gene TRBD2, 6 bases. The germline V gene encodes CDR1 MNHEY and CDR2 SMNVEV (reference sequence). The CDR3 contains 15 residues. Trimming left V 2 bases short and J 1 base short, with 10 bases between. The CDR3 DNA reads TGTGCCAGCAGTTTAATGGGGGGAGGCACAGATACGCAGTATTTT. This sequence encodes CASSLMGGGTDTQYF.

This clone came up a few times. The V call is TRBV7-2, the J call TRBJ2-3; 8 bases fit TRBD1. This CDR3 spans 15 amino acids. Germline V gene sequence: CDR1 SGHTA, CDR2 FQGNSA. The V segment lost 5 bases and the J segment 0 bases; nucleotides outside the gene matches: 4. CDR3 region: CASSPGDRSTDTQYF. CDR3 in DNA: TGTGCCAGCAGCCCCGGGGACAGGAGCACAGATACGCAGTATTTT.

The table lists this clone with many counts. The chain joins TRBV18 to TRBJ2-4, with D maybe TRBD2 (6 bases). Trimming pared 3 bases from V and 5 bases from J, leaving 14 bases between. Germline CDR1 reads KGHSH; CDR2 reads LQKENI. The CDR3 contains 15 residues. CDR3 nucleotides: TGTGCCAGCTCACCCGCGGGAAAGGTGGAAAACATTCAGTACTTC. Residues: CASSPAGKVENIQYF.

V usage is TRBV12-5 and J usage is TRBJ2-7, with D hard to call. This CDR3 spans 13 amino acids. Germline-derived CDR1 and CDR2 are LGHNT and FRNRAP. V was pared by 6 bases and J by 2 bases, with 11 bases between. The CDR3 nucleotides read TGTGCTAGTGGCTCGCGACTGACCTACGAGCAGTACTTC. It codes for CASGSRLTYEQYF.

In this sample, this clone turned up a few times. The chain employs TRBV6-6 and TRBJ1-6; D ambiguous. CDR1 MNHNY and CDR2 SVGAGI come from the germline V gene (reference sequence). The V end lost 6 bases, the J end lost 7 bases, and 7 bases lay between the germline ends. The CDR3 has 12 amino acids. The CDR3 DNA reads TGTGCCAGCAGAGACGGGAATTCACCCCTCCACTTT. Its protein is CASRDGNSPLHF.

The chain recombines TRBV11-3 with TRBJ1-2, with D possibly TRBD1 on 5 matching bases. The CDR3 spans 11 residues. The V gene's germline CDR1 is SGHNT and CDR2 YENEEA. Trimming took 4 bases from V and 6 from J, leaving 6 bases between them. The DNA of the CDR3 is TGTGCCAGCAGCTCAGGGAATGGCTACACCTTC. This encodes CASSSGNGYTF.

This clone was counted a few times. In DNA, the CDR3 is TGTGCCAGCAGCTTAGTAGTGCCGAGCACAGATACGCAGTATTTT. It translates to CASSLVVPSTDTQYF. This chain uses TRBV7-8 with TRBJ2-3; unclear D gene. Per the germline V gene, CDR1 is SGHVS and CDR2 is FQNEAQ. This CDR3 has 15 amino acids. V was trimmed by 1 base and J by 0 bases, leaving 8 bases between them. Drawing the rest from reference TRBV7-8 and TRBJ2-3, the complete variable domain is GAGVSQSPRYKVAKRGQDVALRCDPISGHVSLFWYQQALGQGPEFLTYFQNEAQLDKSGLPSDRFFAERPEGSVSTLKIQRTQQEDSAVYLCASSLVVPSTDTQYFGPGTRLTVL.

This clone was seen more than once but under ten times. The rearrangement joins TRBV9 to TRBJ1-2; 7 positions agree with TRBD1. This CDR3 is built from 16 residues. Germline V lookup: CDR1 SGDLS, CDR2 YYNGEE. After removal of 3 bases from V and 3 bases from J, the junction contained 11 bases not matched to a gene. The CDR3 loop reads CASSGLQGQQYYGYTF. CDR3 coding DNA: TGTGCCAGCAGCGGATTGCAGGGACAGCAGTACTATGGCTACACCTTC.

The chain joins TRBV29-1 to TRBJ2-7; 10 nucleotides line up with TRBD1. Germline CDR1 is SQVTM and CDR2 is ANQGSEA. The CDR3 contains 17 residues. The V gene end was trimmed by 0 bases and the J gene end by 3 bases; junction bases not matched to a gene: 11. This CDR3 reads CSVEDPGQGGRVYEQYF. CDR3 coding DNA: TGCAGCGTTGAAGATCCCGGACAGGGGGGCAGGGTCTACGAGCAGTACTTC.

This clone was detected only a few times. The rearrangement uses TRBV6-1 and TRBJ2-2; the match to TRBD2 covers 7 bases. The germline V gene encodes CDR1 MNHNS and CDR2 SASEGT. V shed 0 bases, J shed 6 bases, and the junction held 4 bases outside the gene matches. The CDR3 loop spans 15 amino acids. DNA for the CDR3: TGTGCCAGCAGTGAAGCTGGGGGGAGGGCCGGGGAGCTGTTTTTT. The encoded protein is CASSEAGGRAGELFF.

The J gene is TRBJ2-7, the V gene TRBV19; possible D gene TRBD2, 5 bases. V was shortened by 5 bases and J by 6 bases, with 11 bases between the two germline ends. The CDR3 runs to 12 residues. CDR1 LNHDA and CDR2 SQIVND come from the germline V gene (reference sequence). The CDR3, as DNA: TGTGCCAGTAGTCCCCCCCGGGGCGAGCAGTACTTC. It translates to CASSPPRGEQYF.

This clone was picked up a small number of times. The gene calls are TRBV25-1 and TRBJ1-6, with TRBD1 as a possible D gene (6 bases). The V end was cut by 4 bases, the J end by 11 bases, with 18 bases between. Germline CDR1 MGHDK, CDR2 SYGVNS. This CDR3 region has 15 residues. CDR3 DNA sequence: TGTGCCAGCAGTGGAACAGGGAGTAATATGGCACCCCTCCACTTT. Protein: CASSGTGSNMAPLHF.

This clone was counted a few times. This chain links TRBV7-9 with TRBJ2-4; D is possibly TRBD2 (6 bases). Trimming stripped 5 bases from V and 0 bases from J, with 14 bases between. The CDR3 sequence is 16 residues long. Germline V gene data show CDR1 as SEHNR and CDR2 as FQNEAQ (reference sequence). As DNA, the CDR3 is TGTGCCAGCAGCAGGAGGGCCGTCTTAGCCAAAAACATTCAGTACTTC. This gives the protein CASSRRAVLAKNIQYF.

This clone was seen a handful of times. The V call is TRBV4-2, the J call TRBJ2-7; 14 nucleotides match TRBD2. CDR1 and CDR2 from the germline V gene are LGHNA and YNFKEQ. The CDR3 is made up of 20 amino acids. With 4 bases clipped from V and 2 bases from J, the junction kept 16 bases outside the gene matches. CDR3 amino acids: CASSLVAGTSGGEGPYEQYF. CDR3 coding DNA: TGTGCCAGCAGCCTCGTGGCCGGGACTAGCGGGGGAGAAGGCCCCTACGAGCAGTACTTC.